The sequence of this TCR beta chain was determined in a study of beta chain features in type 1 diabetes. On the study more broadly: Analysis included over 100,000,000 sorted cells drawn from all samples. Study-level points and caveats: Type 1 diabetes patients had VDJ junctions that carried fewer insertions and more deletions. cDNA-based reads could over-represent cells with high TCR expression.

Germline loops: CDR1 LNHDA, CDR2 SQIVND (reference sequence). The V end was cut by 4 bases, the J end by 6 bases, with 12 bases between. The CDR3 covers 14 residues. In all sorted populations, purity surpassed 95%. As every portion of the isolated RNA was reverse transcribed, the sequencing read expressed TCRB transcripts. Assay used: immunoSEQ multiplex PCR; TCRdb lists only in-frame clones, some missing. The sample lists around 350,000 clones; roughly 12% were seen once. Worth noting for this clone: Its cognate antigen is unknown.

The sample taken for sequencing was naive CD4+ T cells from blood. J is TRBJ2-2 and V is TRBV19; tentative D call: TRBD2 (5 bases). The source is a man in his late teens or twenties in good health. The CDR3 protein is CASSRELRAGELFF. The DNA for the CDR3 is TGTGCCAGTAGTAGGGAGTTGAGAGCCGGGGAGCTGTTTTTT.